The clone carrying this T cell receptor (beta chain) was seen at least ten times. The target antigen is unknown. The sample originates from a study of human T cells and chemical hapten exposure. Study-wide results and limits: Alopecia in all donors means immunity may differ from healthy individuals.

Each CDR3 protein gets one entry after TCRdb re-called the RACE reads with MiXCR. The profile covers 150,000 or so distinct CDR3 sequences, with roughly 15% appearing a single time and 1.5% to 2% taken by the ten largest. CDR3 length: 14 residues. CDR1 SEHNR and CDR2 FQNEAQ come from the germline V gene (reference sequence). Trimming cost V 1 base and J 0 bases, with 6 bases left between them. The time point denotes: patch test 1, 2 weeks after DPC sensitization. Treatment defined: therapeutic diphenylcyclopropenone sensitization with weekly scalp DPC. The source of this sequence is a woman in her 30s with alopecia areata. Some clones in this sample may be carry-over from other donors' samples. This chain connects TRBV7-9 to TRBJ1-1; D uncertain. The sequences come from whole blood, collected in connection with sensitization to the hapten diphenylcyclopropenone (DPC). CDR3 DNA: TGTGCCAGCAGCTTAGACCAAATGAACACTGAAGCTTTCTTT. Amino acid sequence: CASSLDQMNTEAFF.